The clone carrying this T cell receptor (beta chain) was seen a single time. With 1 base removed from V and 6 bases from J, the gap between germline ends came to 10 bases. Germline CDR1 SGHDT, CDR2 YYEEEE. This CDR3 has 14 residues. The data originate from a study of blood T cell repertoires in COVID-19. Study-level background: Acute-phase and convalescent COVID-19 samples originated in the United States, Italy and Spain.

Generated by immunoSEQ multiplex PCR, the TCRdb table keeps only in-frame clones and is missing some. The table lists a few hundred thousand clones, 80% to 90% of them singletons. This chain connects TRBV5-6 to TRBJ2-2; D possibly corresponds to TRBD1 (5 bases). This TCR was sampled from a young man with acute or convalescent COVID-19. Sequenced sample: peripheral blood. The CDR3 DNA follows: TGTGCCAGCAGCTTGAATGGGGCGGCCGGGGAGCTGTTTTTT. This gives the protein CASSLNGAAGELFF.